Shown below are 25 T cell receptor beta chains from a single sample sequenced in a study of shared clonotypes between healthy human individuals. Profiled with immunoSEQ multiplex PCR; TCRdb holds only in-frame clones, not every one. This table holds about 2 million clones, approximately 95% found once. In the naive CD8 group, cells lacked CD45RO and were positively selected for CCR7, so terminally differentiated effector memory CD45RA+ cells were left out. Sequencing input: naive CD8+ T cells sorted from blood. The receptors come from a man between 18 and 29 years old in good health.

This clone appeared once. The CDR3 sequence: CASSQDGAQGEKLFF. The CDR3 nucleotides read TGTGCCAGCAGCCAAGATGGGGCGCAAGGTGAAAAACTGTTTTTT. V is TRBV4-2 and J is TRBJ1-4; possible D gene TRBD1, 5 bases. The CDR3 has 15 amino acids. V lost 0 bases and J 7 bases, leaving 12 bases between the germline ends. Germline values: CDR1 LGHNA, CDR2 YNFKEQ.

The chain has TRBV11-2 and TRBJ2-7; possibly TRBD2 for D (5 bases). CDR3 length equals 15 residues. Per the germline V gene, CDR1 is SGHAT and CDR2 is FQNNGV. V was clipped by 0 bases and J by 3 bases, with 12 bases between them. The CDR3 DNA is TGTGCCAGCAGCTTAGATCGGTCGGGAATCTACGAGCAGTACTTC. It codes for CASSLDRSGIYEQYF. The variable domain in full, completed from reference TRBV11-2 and TRBJ2-7, reads EAGVAQSPRYKIIEKRQSVAFWCNPISGHATLYWYQQILGQGPKLLIQFQNNGVVDDSQLPKDRFSAERLKGVDSTLKIQPAKLEDSAVYLCASSLDRSGIYEQYFGPGTRLTVT.

The J gene is TRBJ2-7, the V gene TRBV5-1; D may be TRBD1 (5 bases). Trimming stripped 0 bases from V and 6 bases from J, with 19 bases between. Germline assignment: CDR1 SGHRS and CDR2 YFSETQ. This CDR3 has 16 residues. The CDR3 DNA follows: TGCGCCAGCAGCTTGGCCAGAACGGTAGGAACAGGCGAGCAGTACTTC. It yields the protein CASSLARTVGTGEQYF.

The rearrangement joins TRBV7-9 to TRBJ2-7; possible D gene TRBD1, 6 bases. CDR1 is SEHNR and CDR2 is FQNEAQ in the germline V gene (reference sequence). The CDR3 covers 14 residues. V was clipped by 5 bases and J by 3 bases, with 14 bases between them. CDR3 DNA: TGTGCCAGCAGCGCTCCGGGACAAGGCTACGAGCAGTACTTC. It codes for CASSAPGQGYEQYF.

CDR3 coding DNA: TGCGCCAGCAGCTTGGGTGACGGTGCTACCTACGAGCAGTACTTC. Its protein is CASSLGDGATYEQYF. V usage is TRBV5-1 and J usage is TRBJ2-7; D not certain. The V gene lost 0 bases and the J gene lost 2 bases, with 12 bases spanning the gap. This CDR3 is 15 amino acids long. The germline V gene has CDR1 SGHRS and CDR2 YFSETQ.

This clone was seen a few times. At the DNA level, this CDR3 is encoded by other sequences in the same sample as well. This chain connects TRBV5-1 to TRBJ1-1; D uncertain. The CDR3 runs to 11 residues. The V gene's germline CDR1 is SGHRS and CDR2 YFSETQ. Trimming left V 0 bases short and J 7 bases short, with 4 bases between. The CDR3 protein is CASSLGNEAFF. The CDR3, as DNA: TGCGCCAGCAGCTTGGGAAATGAAGCTTTCTTT. The full variable domain, its missing parts supplied by reference TRBV5-1 and TRBJ1-1, is KAGVTQTPRYLIKTRGQQVTLSCSPISGHRSVSWYQQTPGQGLQFLFEYFSETQRNKGNFPGRFSGRQFSNSRSEMNVSTLELGDSALYLCASSLGNEAFFGQGTRLTVV.

This chain links TRBV5-6 with TRBJ2-2; D is unclear. CDR1 is SGHDT, CDR2 YYEEEE, per germline. The CDR3 extends over 13 amino acids. V was shortened by 1 base and J by 2 bases, with 3 bases between the two germline ends. The CDR3: CASSLKNTGELFF. The CDR3 DNA sequence: TGTGCCAGCAGCTTGAAAAACACCGGGGAGCTGTTTTTT.

Points on this clone: Other DNA sequences in this specimen translate into the identical CDR3. The rearrangement links TRBV27 to TRBJ2-3; 10 bases match TRBD2. The germline V gene encodes CDR1 MNHEY and CDR2 SMNVEV (reference sequence). V was pared by 5 bases and J by 0 bases, with 2 bases of the junction left unmatched. The CDR3 consists of 15 residues. CDR3 DNA sequence: TGTGCCAGCAGTCTGACTAGCGGGAGCACAGATACGCAGTATTTT. It yields the protein CASSLTSGSTDTQYF.

V and J are TRBV7-2 and TRBJ2-1, with D uncertain. The CDR3 is 15 amino acids. Trimming took off 4 bases at V and 2 bases at J, with 12 bases between the two ends. CDR1 is SGHTA and CDR2 is FQGNSA in the germline V gene. The DNA for the CDR3 is TGTGCCAGCAGCTCCCCCGCAGTGGCCTACAATGAGCAGTTCTTC. Protein sequence: CASSSPAVAYNEQFF.

V and J are TRBV10-3 and TRBJ2-2; 9 bases fit TRBD1. The V segment lost 11 bases and the J segment 1 base; nucleotides outside the gene matches: 11. The CDR3 spans 16 residues. Germline loops: CDR1 ENHRY, CDR2 SYGVKD. The chain's CDR3 is CADNRGQERNTGELFF. The CDR3 nucleotides read TGTGCCGACAACAGGGGGCAAGAGCGGAACACCGGGGAGCTGTTTTTT.

The genes are TRBV5-5 and TRBJ2-7; 9 nucleotides align to TRBD1. This CDR3 comprises 15 residues. The junction had 8 bases not matched to a gene; V was cut back by 4 bases and J by 3 bases. Germline-derived CDR1 and CDR2 are SGHKS and YYEKEE (reference sequence). In DNA form, the CDR3 reads TGTGCCAGCAGCCCCGACGGGACAGGGTTCTACGAGCAGTACTTC. Translating it yields CASSPDGTGFYEQYF.

As for this clone: The identical CDR3 is also encoded by other nucleotide sequences in the sample. V and J are TRBV5-1 and TRBJ2-3; 7 nucleotides line up with TRBD1. With 4 bases clipped from V and 1 base from J, the junction kept 3 bases outside the gene matches. The CDR3 is 14 residues long. From germline, CDR1 is SGHRS and CDR2 YFSETQ. CDR3 protein: CASSTGQGTDTQYF. Written as DNA, the CDR3 is TGCGCCAGCAGCACTGGACAGGGCACAGATACGCAGTATTTT.

This clone appeared a single time. J is TRBJ2-1 and V is TRBV2; TRBD1 matches 7 bases. Trimming at V came to 4 bases and at J to 1 base, leaving 4 bases not matched to a gene. Germline values: CDR1 SNHLY, CDR2 FYNNEI. This CDR3 has 15 amino acids. This CDR3 reads CASSVYRGSYNEQFF. The CDR3 DNA follows: TGTGCCAGCAGTGTTTACAGGGGATCCTACAATGAGCAGTTCTTC.

Concerning this clone: The junction differs from germline at one of its ends, possibly a read error. The chain combines TRBV5-1 with TRBJ2-2, with D possibly matching TRBD2 (6 bases). Germline V lookup: CDR1 SGHRS, CDR2 YFSETQ. This CDR3 has 12 amino acids. The DNA for the CDR3 is TGCGCCAGCACCTTGGAGGGCGGGGAGCTGTTTTTT. Amino acid sequence: CASTLEGGELFF.

This clone was recorded once. The identical CDR3 is also encoded by other nucleotide sequences in the sample. The chain has TRBV7-9 and TRBJ2-7; TRBD1 might be the D (5 bases). This CDR3 spans 15 amino acids. V gave up 0 bases and J gave up 0 bases, with 9 bases separating them. Per the germline V gene, CDR1 is SEHNR and CDR2 is FQNEAQ (reference sequence). CDR3 nucleotide sequence: TGTGCCAGCAGCTTAGCCCAGGGAACCTCCTACGAGCAGTACTTC. The encoded protein is CASSLAQGTSYEQYF.

The chain joins TRBV28 to TRBJ2-2; D might be TRBD2 (6 bases). The V and J ends lost 6 bases and 4 bases respectively, with 12 bases between them. Germline CDR1 reads MDHEN; CDR2 reads SYDVKM. The CDR3 spans 14 residues. Here the CDR3 DNA reads TGTGCCAGCAGACCGCAGGGAGGCACCGGGGAGCTGTTTTTT. Translating it yields CASRPQGGTGELFF.

This chain links TRBV7-9 with TRBJ2-1, with unresolved D. The CDR3 sequence is 12 residues long. The V end lost 8 bases, the J end lost 9 bases, and 14 bases lay between the germline ends. The germline V gene encodes CDR1 SEHNR and CDR2 FQNEAQ (reference sequence). In DNA, the CDR3 is TGTGCCAGCGGGCTCTCAGTGGCTGAGCAGTTCTTC. Translating gives CASGLSVAEQFF.

The chain employs TRBV2 and TRBJ2-7; no clear D. Trimming stripped 8 bases from V and 0 bases from J, with 8 bases between. CDR3 length: 12 amino acids. Germline CDR1 SNHLY, CDR2 FYNNEI. The CDR3 nucleotides read TGTGCCAGCGGAAGGAGCTCCTACGAGCAGTACTTC. Its protein is CASGRSSYEQYF.

The rearrangement joins TRBV7-6 to TRBJ2-1, with D unclear. The CDR3 has 15 amino acids. CDR1 and CDR2 from the germline V gene are SGHVS and FNYEAQ. V lost 1 base and J 2 bases, leaving 9 bases between the germline ends. CDR3 region: CASSLGQTTYNEQFF. DNA of the CDR3: TGTGCCAGCAGCTTAGGGCAGACCACCTACAATGAGCAGTTCTTC.

The J gene is TRBJ1-2, the V gene TRBV28, with 8 bases that match TRBD1. The germline CDR1 and CDR2 sequences are MDHEN and SYDVKM. This CDR3 spans 17 amino acids. V lost 6 bases, J lost 2 bases, and 14 bases stayed unmatched. The CDR3 DNA reads as TGTGCCAGCAGGCCGGCCCCGCGACAGGGGAGCAACTATGGCTACACCTTC. Its translation: CASRPAPRQGSNYGYTF.

As for this clone: The identical CDR3 is also encoded by other nucleotide sequences in the sample. The chain employs TRBV11-3 and TRBJ2-7; no clear D. The CDR3 length is 13 residues. The germline V gene encodes CDR1 SGHNT and CDR2 YENEEA. V lost 5 bases and J 2 bases, leaving 10 bases between the germline ends. CDR3 amino acids: CASSPGPTYEQYF. The CDR3, as DNA: TGTGCCAGCAGCCCCGGGCCCACCTACGAGCAGTACTTC.

The chain joins TRBV6-4 to TRBJ2-3; no firm D call. Trimming shortened V by 3 bases and J by 0 bases, and 10 bases separated the two germline ends. CDR1 and CDR2 (germline): MRHNA, SNTAGT. This CDR3 spans 15 amino acids. CDR3 sequence (DNA): TGTGCCAGCAGTGAGATAGGAGCTAGCACAGATACGCAGTATTTT. Residues: CASSEIGASTDTQYF.

The chain uses TRBV29-1 and TRBJ2-7, with 8 positions matching TRBD1. The trim removed 6 bases at V and 6 bases at J, leaving 7 bases unmatched. Germline-derived CDR1 and CDR2 are SQVTM and ANQGSEA. The CDR3 loop spans 12 amino acids. CDR3 protein: CSVTGDDGEQYF. The CDR3 nucleotides read TGCAGCGTGACAGGGGACGATGGCGAGCAGTACTTC.

In the case of this clone: The same CDR3 arises from other DNA sequences in this sample as well. The chain joins TRBV9 to TRBJ1-1; D perhaps matches TRBD1 (5 bases). The CDR3 covers 14 residues. V was pared by 2 bases and J by 0 bases, with 8 bases between. The germline V gene encodes CDR1 SGDLS and CDR2 YYNGEE. In DNA, the CDR3 is TGTGCCAGCAGCGTGGGCAGGGTGAACACTGAAGCTTTCTTT. This codes for CASSVGRVNTEAFF.

The chain combines TRBV7-9 with TRBJ2-7; D is undetermined. Germline V lookup: CDR1 SEHNR, CDR2 FQNEAQ (reference sequence). This CDR3 is built from 14 residues. Trimming left V 1 base short and J 2 bases short, with 9 bases between. CDR3 DNA sequence: TGTGCCAGCAGCTTAGACTCCGTTCCCTACGAGCAGTACTTC. Protein sequence: CASSLDSVPYEQYF.